This T cell receptor (beta chain) stems from a study of blood T cell repertoires in COVID-19. Libraries were prepared by immunoSEQ multiplex PCR; TCRdb keeps only in-frame clonotypes and omits some of them. The sample shows about 410,000 clones, under 90% of them seen only once. The length of the CDR3 is 15 residues. Germline CDR1 is SGHTA and CDR2 is FQGTGA. V shed 3 bases and J shed 7 bases, with 18 bases lying between them. Sequenced: PBMCs or T cells enriched from blood (not recorded which). The chain has TRBV7-3 and TRBJ1-2; tentative D call: TRBD1 (5 bases). The receptor comes from a woman aged 25-40 years who had recovered from COVID-19. The CDR3 nucleotides read TGTGCCAGCAGCTTTGACAGTGGAGGGTTTTCTGGCTACACCTTC. It is translated as CASSFDSGGFSGYTF. The full variable domain, rest sourced from reference TRBV7-3 and TRBJ1-2, is GAGVSQTPSNKVTEKGKYVELRCDPISGHTALYWYRQSLGQGPEFLIYFQGTGAADDSGLPNDRFFAVRPEGSVSTLKIQRTERGDSAVYLCASSFDSGGFSGYTFGSGTRLTVV.